This T cell receptor beta chain was sequenced in a study of blood T cells in healthy people across ages. Comment on this clonotype: Its antigen is still unknown.

Study observations and caveats: Donors of long life had a larger count of naive CD4+ cells and greater diversity than aged donors.

CDR1 is DFQATT and CDR2 is SNEGSKA in the germline V gene (reference sequence). The length of the CDR3 is 15 residues. V lost 0 bases to trimming and J lost 4 bases, with 15 bases between them. A second roughly 6 to 11 cycle PCR used barcoded and J-beta primers. Each CDR3 protein gets one entry after TCRdb re-called the 5' RACE reads with MiXCR. The sample shows hundreds of thousands of distinct CDR3 sequences, about 24% of them seen only once. Peripheral blood was drawn, approximately 10 milliliters per donor. The sequence came from a man in his 70s in good health. V and J are TRBV20-1 and TRBJ2-5; D is possibly TRBD1 or TRBD2 (5 bases each). The sequencing input was blood. The chain's CDR3 is CSARDDRGVRETQYF. The CDR3 region has the DNA TGCAGTGCTAGAGATGATAGAGGGGTCCGAGAGACCCAGTACTTC.